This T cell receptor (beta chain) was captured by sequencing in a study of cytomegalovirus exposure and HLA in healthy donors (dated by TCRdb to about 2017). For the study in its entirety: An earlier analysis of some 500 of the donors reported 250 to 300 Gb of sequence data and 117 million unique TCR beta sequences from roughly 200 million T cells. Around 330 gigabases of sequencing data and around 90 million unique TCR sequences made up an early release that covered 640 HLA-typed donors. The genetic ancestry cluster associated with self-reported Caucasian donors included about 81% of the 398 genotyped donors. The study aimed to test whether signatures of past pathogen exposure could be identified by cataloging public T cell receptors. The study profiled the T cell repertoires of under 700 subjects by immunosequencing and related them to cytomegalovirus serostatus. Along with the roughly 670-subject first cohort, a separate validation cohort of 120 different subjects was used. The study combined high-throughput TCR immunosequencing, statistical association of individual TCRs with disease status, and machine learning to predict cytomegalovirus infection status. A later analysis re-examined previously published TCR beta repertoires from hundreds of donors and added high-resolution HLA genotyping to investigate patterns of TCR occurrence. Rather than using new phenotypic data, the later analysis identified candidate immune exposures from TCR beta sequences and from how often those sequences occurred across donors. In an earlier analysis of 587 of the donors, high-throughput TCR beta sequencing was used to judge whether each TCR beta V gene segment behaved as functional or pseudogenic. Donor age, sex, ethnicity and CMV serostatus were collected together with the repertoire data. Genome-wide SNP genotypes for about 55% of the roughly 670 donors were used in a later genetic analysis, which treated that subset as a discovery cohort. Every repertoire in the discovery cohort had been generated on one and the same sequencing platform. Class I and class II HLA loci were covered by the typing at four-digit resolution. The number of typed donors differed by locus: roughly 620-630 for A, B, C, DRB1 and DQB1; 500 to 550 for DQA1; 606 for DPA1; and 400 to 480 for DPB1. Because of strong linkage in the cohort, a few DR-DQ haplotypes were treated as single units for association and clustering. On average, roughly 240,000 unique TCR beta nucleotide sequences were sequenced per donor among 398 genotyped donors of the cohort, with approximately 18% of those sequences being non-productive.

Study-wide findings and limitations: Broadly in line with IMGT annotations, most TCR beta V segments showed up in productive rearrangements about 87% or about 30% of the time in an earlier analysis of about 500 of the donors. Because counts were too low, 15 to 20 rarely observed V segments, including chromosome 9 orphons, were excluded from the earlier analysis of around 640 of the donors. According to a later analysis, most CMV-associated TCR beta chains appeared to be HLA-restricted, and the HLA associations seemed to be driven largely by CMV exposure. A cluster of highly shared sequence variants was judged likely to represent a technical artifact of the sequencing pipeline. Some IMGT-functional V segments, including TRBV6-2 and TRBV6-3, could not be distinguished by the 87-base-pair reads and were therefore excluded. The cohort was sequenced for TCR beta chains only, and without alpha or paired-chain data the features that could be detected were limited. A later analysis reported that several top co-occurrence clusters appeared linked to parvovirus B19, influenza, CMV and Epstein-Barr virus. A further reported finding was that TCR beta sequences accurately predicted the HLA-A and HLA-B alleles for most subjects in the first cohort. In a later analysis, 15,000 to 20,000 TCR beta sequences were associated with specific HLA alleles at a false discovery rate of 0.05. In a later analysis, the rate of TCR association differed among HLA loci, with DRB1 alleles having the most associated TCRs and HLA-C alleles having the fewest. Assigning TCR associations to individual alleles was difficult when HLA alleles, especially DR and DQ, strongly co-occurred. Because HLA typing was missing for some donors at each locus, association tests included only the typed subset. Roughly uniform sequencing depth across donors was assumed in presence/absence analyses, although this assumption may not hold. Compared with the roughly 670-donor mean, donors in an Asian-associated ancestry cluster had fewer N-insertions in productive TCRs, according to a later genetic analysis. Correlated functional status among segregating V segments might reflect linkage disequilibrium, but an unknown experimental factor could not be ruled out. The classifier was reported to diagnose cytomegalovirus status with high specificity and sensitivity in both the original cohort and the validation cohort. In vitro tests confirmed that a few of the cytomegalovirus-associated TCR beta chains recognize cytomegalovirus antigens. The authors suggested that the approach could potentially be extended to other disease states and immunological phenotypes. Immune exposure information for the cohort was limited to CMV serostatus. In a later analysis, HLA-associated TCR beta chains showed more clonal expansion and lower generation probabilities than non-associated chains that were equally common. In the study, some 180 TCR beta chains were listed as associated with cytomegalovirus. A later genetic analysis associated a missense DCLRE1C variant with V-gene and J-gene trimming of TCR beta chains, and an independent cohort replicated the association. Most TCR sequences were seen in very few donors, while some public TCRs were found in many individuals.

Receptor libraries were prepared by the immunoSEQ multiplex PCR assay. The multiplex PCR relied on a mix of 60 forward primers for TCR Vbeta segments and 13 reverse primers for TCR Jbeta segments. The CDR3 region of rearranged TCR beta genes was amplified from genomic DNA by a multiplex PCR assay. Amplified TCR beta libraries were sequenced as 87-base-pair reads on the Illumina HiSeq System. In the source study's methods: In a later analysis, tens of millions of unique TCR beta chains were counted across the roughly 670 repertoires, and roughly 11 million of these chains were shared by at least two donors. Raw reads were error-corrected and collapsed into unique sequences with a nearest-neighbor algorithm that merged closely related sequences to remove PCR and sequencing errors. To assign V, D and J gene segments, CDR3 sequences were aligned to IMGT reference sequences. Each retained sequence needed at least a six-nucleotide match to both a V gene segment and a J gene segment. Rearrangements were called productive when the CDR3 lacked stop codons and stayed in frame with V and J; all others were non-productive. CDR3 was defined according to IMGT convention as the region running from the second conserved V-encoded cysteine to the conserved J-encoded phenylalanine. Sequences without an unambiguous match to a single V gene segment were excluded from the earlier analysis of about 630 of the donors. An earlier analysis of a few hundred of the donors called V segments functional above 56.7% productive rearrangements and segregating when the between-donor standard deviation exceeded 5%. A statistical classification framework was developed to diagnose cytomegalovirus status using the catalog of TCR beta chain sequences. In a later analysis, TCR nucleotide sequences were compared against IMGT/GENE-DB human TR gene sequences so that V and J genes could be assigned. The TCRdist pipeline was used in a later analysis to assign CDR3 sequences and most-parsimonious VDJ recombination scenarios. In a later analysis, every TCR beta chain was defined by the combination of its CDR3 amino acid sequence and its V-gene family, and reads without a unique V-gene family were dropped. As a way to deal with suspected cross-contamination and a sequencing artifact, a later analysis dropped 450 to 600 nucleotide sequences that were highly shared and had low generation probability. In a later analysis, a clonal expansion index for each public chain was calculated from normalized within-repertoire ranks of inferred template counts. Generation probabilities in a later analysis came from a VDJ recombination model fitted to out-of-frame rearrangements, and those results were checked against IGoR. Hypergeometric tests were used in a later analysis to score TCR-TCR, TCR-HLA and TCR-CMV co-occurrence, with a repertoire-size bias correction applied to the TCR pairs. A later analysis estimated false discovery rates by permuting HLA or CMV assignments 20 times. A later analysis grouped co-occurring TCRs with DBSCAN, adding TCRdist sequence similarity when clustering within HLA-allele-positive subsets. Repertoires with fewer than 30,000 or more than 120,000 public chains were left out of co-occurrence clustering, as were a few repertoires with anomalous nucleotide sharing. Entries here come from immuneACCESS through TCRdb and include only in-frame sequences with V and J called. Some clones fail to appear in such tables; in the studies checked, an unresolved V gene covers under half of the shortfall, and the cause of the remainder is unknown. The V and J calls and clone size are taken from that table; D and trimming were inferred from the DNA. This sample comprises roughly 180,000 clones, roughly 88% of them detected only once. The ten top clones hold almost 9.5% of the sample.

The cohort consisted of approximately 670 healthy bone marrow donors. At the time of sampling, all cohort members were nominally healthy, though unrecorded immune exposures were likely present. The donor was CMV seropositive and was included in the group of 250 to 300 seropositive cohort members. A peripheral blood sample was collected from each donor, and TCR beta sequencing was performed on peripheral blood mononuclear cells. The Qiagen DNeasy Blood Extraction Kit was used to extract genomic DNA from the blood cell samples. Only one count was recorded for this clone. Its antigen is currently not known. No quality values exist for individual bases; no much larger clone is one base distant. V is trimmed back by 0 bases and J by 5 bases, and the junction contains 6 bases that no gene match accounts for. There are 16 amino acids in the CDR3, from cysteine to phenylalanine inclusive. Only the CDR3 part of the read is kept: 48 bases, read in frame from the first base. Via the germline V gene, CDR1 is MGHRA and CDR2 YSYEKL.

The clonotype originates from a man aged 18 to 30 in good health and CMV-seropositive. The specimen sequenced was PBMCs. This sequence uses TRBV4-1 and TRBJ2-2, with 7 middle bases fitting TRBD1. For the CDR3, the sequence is CASSQDADRRTGELFF. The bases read TGCGCCAGCAGCCAAGATGCGGACAGGCGTACCGGGGAGCTGTTTTTT.